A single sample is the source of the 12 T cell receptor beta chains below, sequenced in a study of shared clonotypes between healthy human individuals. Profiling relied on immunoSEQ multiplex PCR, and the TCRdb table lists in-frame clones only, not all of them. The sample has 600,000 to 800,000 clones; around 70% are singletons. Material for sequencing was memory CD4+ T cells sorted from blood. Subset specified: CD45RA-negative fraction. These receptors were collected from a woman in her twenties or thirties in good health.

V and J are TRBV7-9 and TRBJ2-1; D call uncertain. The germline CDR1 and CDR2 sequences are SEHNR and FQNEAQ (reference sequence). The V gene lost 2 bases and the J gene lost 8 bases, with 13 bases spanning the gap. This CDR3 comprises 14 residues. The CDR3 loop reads CASSLTQDSDEQFF. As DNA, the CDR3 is TGTGCCAGCAGCTTAACTCAGGATTCGGATGAGCAGTTCTTC.

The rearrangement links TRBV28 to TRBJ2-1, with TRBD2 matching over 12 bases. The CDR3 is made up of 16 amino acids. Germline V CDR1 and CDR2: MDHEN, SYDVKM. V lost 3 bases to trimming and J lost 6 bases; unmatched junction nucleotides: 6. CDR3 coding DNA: TGTGCCAGCAGTTTTCTGGAGACTAGCGGGAGCAATGAGCAGTTCTTC. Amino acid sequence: CASSFLETSGSNEQFF. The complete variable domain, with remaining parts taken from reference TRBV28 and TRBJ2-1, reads DVKVTQSSRYLVKRTGEKVFLECVQDMDHENMFWYRQDPGLGLRLIYFSYDVKMKEKGDIPEGYSVSREKKERFSLILESASTNQTSMYLCASSFLETSGSNEQFFGPGTRLTVL.

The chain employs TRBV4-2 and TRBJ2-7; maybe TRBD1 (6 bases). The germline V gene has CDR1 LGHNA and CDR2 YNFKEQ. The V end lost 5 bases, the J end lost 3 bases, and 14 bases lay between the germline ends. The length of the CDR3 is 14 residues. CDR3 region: CASSSKTGYYEQYF. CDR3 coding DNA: TGTGCCAGCAGCTCCAAGACAGGATACTACGAGCAGTACTTC.

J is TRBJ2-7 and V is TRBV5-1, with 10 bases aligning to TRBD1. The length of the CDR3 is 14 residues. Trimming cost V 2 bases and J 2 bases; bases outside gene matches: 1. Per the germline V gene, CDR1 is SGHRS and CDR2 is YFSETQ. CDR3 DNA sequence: TGCGCCAGCAGCTTCGGGACAGGGGCCTACGAGCAGTACTTC. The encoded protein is CASSFGTGAYEQYF.

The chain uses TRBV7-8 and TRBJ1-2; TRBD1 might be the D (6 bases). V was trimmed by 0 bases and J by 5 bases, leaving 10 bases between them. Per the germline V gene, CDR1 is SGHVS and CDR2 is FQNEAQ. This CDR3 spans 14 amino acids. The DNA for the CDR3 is TGTGCCAGCAGCTTAGCCGTGGACAGTTATGGCTACACCTTC. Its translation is CASSLAVDSYGYTF.

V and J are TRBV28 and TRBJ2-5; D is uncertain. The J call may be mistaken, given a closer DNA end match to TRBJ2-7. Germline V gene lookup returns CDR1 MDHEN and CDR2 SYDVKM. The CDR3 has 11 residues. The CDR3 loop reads CASQARYEQYF. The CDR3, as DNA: TGTGCCAGCCAGGCCCGGTACGAGCAGTACTTC.

CDR3 coding DNA: TGTGCCAGCAGCTTACAGGGCTTGAACACTGAAGCTTTCTTT. It is translated as CASSLQGLNTEAFF. J is TRBJ1-1 and V is TRBV11-3, with TRBD1 as a possible D gene (5 bases). V gave up 2 bases and J gave up 0 bases, with 7 bases separating them. Germline V CDR1 and CDR2: SGHNT, YENEEA. This CDR3 contains 14 residues.

CDR3 nucleotide sequence: TGTGCCAGCAGTTACTCCAGGTCAGACGGCTACACCTTC. Its protein product is CASSYSRSDGYTF. The genes are TRBV6-6 and TRBJ1-2; D is unclear. CDR3 size: 13 residues. The V end was cut by 0 bases, the J end by 8 bases, with 10 bases between. Germline V gene lookup returns CDR1 MNHNY and CDR2 SVGAGI (reference sequence).

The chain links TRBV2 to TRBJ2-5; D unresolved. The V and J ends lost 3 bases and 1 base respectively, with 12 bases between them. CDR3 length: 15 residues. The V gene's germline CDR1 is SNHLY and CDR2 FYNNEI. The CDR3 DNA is TGTGCCAGCAGTGAGCTCGCGGCAGTCCAAGAGACCCAGTACTTC. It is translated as CASSELAAVQETQYF.

The DNA of the CDR3 is TGTGCCGGAAAATTGACTAGCGGGCCAAGGAGGGAGCAGTACTTC. Its protein is CAGKLTSGPRREQYF. The chain recombines TRBV6-6 with TRBJ2-7, with 10 positions matching TRBD2. Germline CDR1 and CDR2: MNHNY and SVGAGI (reference sequence). This CDR3 spans 15 amino acids. The V gene end was trimmed by 11 bases and the J gene end by 7 bases; junction bases not matched to a gene: 17.

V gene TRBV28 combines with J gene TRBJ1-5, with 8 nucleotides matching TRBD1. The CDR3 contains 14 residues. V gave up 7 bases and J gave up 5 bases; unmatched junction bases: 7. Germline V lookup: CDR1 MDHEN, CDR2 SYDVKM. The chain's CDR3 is CASTLGQGYQPQHF. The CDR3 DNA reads TGTGCCAGCACCTTAGGACAGGGATATCAGCCCCAGCATTTT.

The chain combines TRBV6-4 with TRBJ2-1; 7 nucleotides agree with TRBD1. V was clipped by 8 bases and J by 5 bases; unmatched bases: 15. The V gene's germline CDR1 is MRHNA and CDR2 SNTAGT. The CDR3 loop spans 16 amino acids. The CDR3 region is CASLTEEGTDNNEQFF. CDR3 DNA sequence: TGTGCCAGCTTGACGGAAGAAGGGACAGACAACAATGAGCAGTTCTTC.